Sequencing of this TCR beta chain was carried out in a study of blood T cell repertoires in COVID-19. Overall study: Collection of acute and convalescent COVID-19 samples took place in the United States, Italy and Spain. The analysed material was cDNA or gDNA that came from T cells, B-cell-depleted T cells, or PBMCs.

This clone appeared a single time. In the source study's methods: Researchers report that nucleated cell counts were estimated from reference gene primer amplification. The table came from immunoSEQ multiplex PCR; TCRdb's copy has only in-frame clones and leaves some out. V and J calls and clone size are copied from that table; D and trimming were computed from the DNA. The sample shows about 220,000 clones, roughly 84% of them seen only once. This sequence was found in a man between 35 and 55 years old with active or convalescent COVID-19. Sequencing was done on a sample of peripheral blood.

CDR3 nucleotide sequence: TGTGCCAGCAGTTTGCGGGGACAGGGTAATTCACCCCTCCACTTT. It translates to CASSLRGQGNSPLHF. J is TRBJ1-6 and V is TRBV28, with TRBD1 matching 9 bases. V was clipped by 3 bases and J by 6 bases; unmatched bases: 3. Germline values: CDR1 MDHEN, CDR2 SYDVKM. This CDR3 has 15 residues.